This T cell receptor (beta chain) was sequenced for a study of Ad26.COV2.S vaccination and SARS-CoV-2 variants. Study summary: The donor belonged to the COV1001 Ad26.COV2.S trial arm. In the study, Ad26.COV2.S was injected intramuscularly once, or twice 56 days apart. Study observations and caveats: People who got the vaccine or the placebo had similar non-spike TCR breadth.

As for this clone: Its antigen is still unknown.

Assay: immunoSEQ multiplex PCR; the TCRdb copy retains only in-frame clones and omits some. The top ten clones hold approximately 11% of a sample with about 220,000 clones, roughly 90% of them seen once. The sample's treatment: approximately 18 received Ad26.COV2.S at low or high dose, single or two shots; 5 received placebo; per-sample allocation not given. The samples date from day 63 after the first vaccine or placebo injection. The vaccine antigen was prefusion-stabilized Wuhan SARS-CoV-2 spike. Germline trimming cut 5 bases from V and 3 bases from J; bases unmatched to any gene: 5. The V gene's germline CDR1 is SGHDN and CDR2 FVKESK. The CDR3 has 14 amino acids.

The gene calls are TRBV14 and TRBJ2-7; 9 bases are shared with TRBD1. This sequence was found in a person between 18 and 65 years old who received the Ad26.COV2.S COVID-19 vaccine or a placebo. This sample comprised peripheral blood, obtained in a trial of Ad26.COV2.S vaccine versus placebo. CDR3 sequence: CASSARDRVYEQYF. CDR3 nucleotides: TGTGCCAGCAGCGCCCGGGACAGGGTCTACGAGCAGTACTTC.